A selection of T cell receptor beta chains follows, all from one sample in a study of CD8 T cells in Susac syndrome. TCRdb re-derived calls from the immunoSEQ multiplex PCR reads in MiXCR, one entry per CDR3 protein. The sample holds 150,000 to 200,000 distinct CDR3 sequences; more than 95% are singletons and the top ten take around 0.13%. What was sequenced was CD4+ T cells from PBMCs. The receptors originated from a human donor with Susac syndrome. The CDR3 runs from the conserved cysteine through the conserved F or W. Fields, in order: CDR3 protein, CDR3 DNA, J gene, V gene, D gene, clone size. A D gene is named only where the DNA matches it firmly. Not every row has a clone size; where given, it reads once, few, many or a size class.

CASSVVGQTNSPLHF	TGTGCCAGCAGCGTGGTGGGACAGACAAATTCACCCCTCCACTTT	TRBJ1-6	TRBV9	TRBD1	NA
CSARGQVQETQYF	TGCAGTGCTAGAGGACAGGTCCAAGAGACCCAGTACTTC	TRBJ2-5	TRBV20-1	NA	NA
CASSMRGGTEAFF	TGTGCCAGCAGCATGAGGGGGGGCACTGAAGCTTTCTTT	TRBJ1-1	TRBV27	NA	NA
CASSLAGAEYEQYF	TGTGCCAGCAGTTTAGCAGGGGCGGAATACGAGCAGTACTTC	TRBJ2-7	TRBV27	NA	NA
CASSPRALAGSGANVLTF	TGTGCCAGCAGCCCACGGGCGCTGGCTGGCTCTGGGGCCAACGTCCTGACTTTC	TRBJ2-6	TRBV9	NA	NA
CASSQTSGTNEQYF	TGTGCCAGCAGCCAAACTAGCGGGACAAACGAGCAGTACTTC	TRBJ2-7	TRBV2	TRBD2	NA
CASSPQLAGKLYNEQFF	TGTGCCAGCAGTCCCCAGCTAGCGGGAAAGCTCTACAATGAGCAGTTCTTC	TRBJ2-1	TRBV11-2	TRBD2	NA
CASSLTGGIESPLHF	TGCGCCAGCAGCTTGACAGGGGGCATCGAGTCACCCCTCCACTTT	TRBJ1-6	TRBV5-1	TRBD1	NA
CSVAQSQEAFF	TGCAGCGTTGCGCAGTCCCAGGAGGCTTTCTTT	TRBJ1-1	TRBV29-1	NA	NA
CSARARDSNQPQHF	TGCAGTGCTAGGGCCAGGGATAGCAATCAGCCCCAGCATTTT	TRBJ1-5	TRBV20-1	NA	NA
CASSLATAGELFF	TGTGCCAGCAGCTTAGCGACAGCCGGGGAGCTGTTTTTT	TRBJ2-2	TRBV11-1	NA	once
CASSMVGGDEQFF	TGTGCCAGCAGTATGGTGGGAGGGGATGAGCAGTTCTTC	TRBJ2-1	TRBV4-2	TRBD2	NA
CASSSTQGTGELFF	TGTGCCAGCAGTTCAACCCAGGGTACCGGGGAGCTGTTTTTT	TRBJ2-2	TRBV27	NA	NA
CAWSELQDQPQHF	TGTGCCTGGAGTGAACTCCAAGATCAGCCCCAGCATTTT	TRBJ1-5	TRBV30	NA	NA
CASRSSSGGASEQFF	TGTGCCAGCAGATCTTCTAGCGGGGGGGCCTCTGAGCAGTTCTTC	TRBJ2-1	TRBV6-2/TRBV6-3	TRBD2	NA
CASSLEPPAVYEQYF	TGCGCCAGCAGCTTGGAACCCCCCGCGGTCTACGAGCAGTACTTC	TRBJ2-7	TRBV5-1	NA	NA
CSARANRDRGLYEQYF	TGCAGTGCTAGAGCTAACCGGGACAGGGGGTTATACGAGCAGTACTTC	TRBJ2-7	TRBV20-1	TRBD1	NA
CAWSQAHNEQFF	TGTGCCTGGAGTCAGGCCCACAATGAGCAGTTCTTC	TRBJ2-1	TRBV30	NA	NA
CASNPQRGYSGYTF	TGTGCCAGCAACCCTCAAAGGGGGTATAGTGGCTACACCTTC	TRBJ1-2	TRBV2	NA	NA
CASSERGRGGYEQYF	TGTGCCAGCAGTGAAAGGGGCAGGGGAGGGTACGAGCAGTACTTC	TRBJ2-7	TRBV2	NA	NA
CASSQVGSGTDTQYF	TGCGCCAGCAGCCAAGTGGGTTCAGGCACAGATACGCAGTATTTT	TRBJ2-3	TRBV4-3	NA	NA
CSVGAVVDKTQYF	TGCAGCGTTGGGGCCGTCGTGGATAAGACCCAGTACTTC	TRBJ2-5	TRBV29-1	NA	NA
CASSKVAEGQETQYF	TGTGCCAGCAGCAAAGTGGCGGAAGGACAAGAGACCCAGTACTTC	TRBJ2-5	TRBV21-1	NA	NA
CASSRLRTSGEDIQYF	TGTGCCAGCAGCCGCCTTCGGACTAGCGGGGAGGACATTCAGTACTTC	TRBJ2-4	TRBV3-1	TRBD2	NA
CAWRESRRETQYF	TGTGCCTGGAGGGAGTCCCGGAGAGAGACCCAGTACTTC	TRBJ2-5	TRBV30	NA	NA
CASSQDPPSGGYNEQFF	TGTGCCAGCAGCCAAGATCCACCTAGCGGTGGATACAATGAGCAGTTCTTC	TRBJ2-1	TRBV14	TRBD2	NA
CSASPAGGSYNEQFF	TGCAGTGCTAGCCCAGCGGGGGGGTCCTACAATGAGCAGTTCTTC	TRBJ2-1	TRBV20-1	TRBD2	NA
CASSLGKDTQYF	TGCGCCAGCAGCTTGGGGAAAGATACGCAGTATTTT	TRBJ2-3	TRBV5-1	NA	few
CASSQDRFSNQPQHF	TGCGCCAGCAGCCAAGACAGGTTTAGCAATCAGCCCCAGCATTTT	TRBJ1-5	TRBV4-3	NA	NA
CASSALAGALSYNEQFF	TGTGCCAGCAGCGCACTAGCGGGAGCCCTCTCCTACAATGAGCAGTTCTTC	TRBJ2-1	TRBV6-1	TRBD2	NA
CSGRGGQTQYF	TGCAGTGGGCGGGGAGGACAGACCCAGTACTTC	TRBJ2-5	TRBV20-1	NA	NA
CATSRVTAARADTQYF	TGTGCCACCAGCAGAGTGACAGCGGCGAGGGCAGATACGCAGTATTTT	TRBJ2-3	TRBV15	NA	NA
CASSPDRGLETQYF	TGTGCCAGCTCACCAGACAGGGGGTTGGAGACCCAGTACTTC	TRBJ2-5	TRBV18	TRBD1	once
CASSRQGQLGLSNQPQHF	TGTGCCAGCAGTAGACAGGGGCAATTGGGTCTTAGCAATCAGCCCCAGCATTTT	TRBJ1-5	TRBV12-3/TRBV12-4	TRBD1	NA
CASSLPNQPQHF	TGTGCCAGCAGTTTACCCAATCAGCCCCAGCATTTT	TRBJ1-5	TRBV27	NA	few
CSVETGARGYEQYF	TGCAGCGTTGAAACCGGTGCCAGGGGCTACGAGCAGTACTTC	TRBJ2-7	TRBV29-1	NA	NA
CASSLRGNSGANVLTF	TGTGCCAGCAGCTTGCGGGGGAACTCTGGGGCCAACGTCCTGACTTTC	TRBJ2-6	TRBV5-5	NA	few
CSAVTGVNTEAFF	TGCAGCGCCGTCACAGGCGTGAACACTGAAGCTTTCTTT	TRBJ1-1	TRBV29-1	NA	NA
CASTPVGAGANVLTF	TGTGCCAGCACCCCCGTAGGGGCTGGGGCCAACGTCCTGACTTTC	TRBJ2-6	TRBV7-8	NA	NA
CASRSAGLYNEQFF	TGTGCCAGCAGATCAGCGGGGCTATACAATGAGCAGTTCTTC	TRBJ2-1	TRBV6-2/TRBV6-3	TRBD2	NA
CASSPSLGNEQFF	TGTGCCAGCTCACCCTCGCTAGGGAATGAGCAGTTCTTC	TRBJ2-1	TRBV18	NA	NA
CASSRDRDLYEQYF	TGTGCCAGCAGCCGCGACAGAGACCTCTACGAGCAGTACTTC	TRBJ2-7	TRBV5-4	NA	NA
CATSREPRKNIQYF	TGTGCCACCAGCAGAGAACCTAGAAAAAACATTCAGTACTTC	TRBJ2-4	TRBV15	NA	NA
CASSSAGRDIQYF	TGCGCCAGCAGCTCGGCGGGGAGGGACATTCAGTACTTC	TRBJ2-4	TRBV5-1	TRBD2	NA
CASSLDQGQYF	TGTGCCAGCAGCTTAGACCAGGGCCAGTACTTC	TRBJ2-5	TRBV7-8	NA	NA
CATSSPNARGGGYTF	TGTGCCACCAGCAGCCCAAACGCCCGGGGGGGTGGCTACACCTTC	TRBJ1-2	TRBV15	NA	once
CASSQEPTGELFF	TGTGCCAGCAGCCAAGAGCCGACCGGGGAGCTGTTTTTT	TRBJ2-2	TRBV4-2	NA	NA
CASTRSEKLFF	TGTGCCAGCACCAGGAGTGAAAAACTGTTTTTT	TRBJ1-4	TRBV6-1	NA	few
CASGRDRVTQETQYF	TGTGCCAGCGGCCGGGACAGGGTCACCCAAGAGACCCAGTACTTC	TRBJ2-5	TRBV28	TRBD1	NA
CASSLWLAGGYNEQFF	TGTGCCAGCAGCTTGTGGCTAGCGGGAGGATACAATGAGCAGTTCTTC	TRBJ2-1	TRBV5-4	TRBD2	NA
CASSESGYGDQPQHF	TGTGCCAGCAGTGAATCAGGGTATGGGGATCAGCCCCAGCATTTT	TRBJ1-5	TRBV2	NA	NA
CASSLSGSLETQYF	TGTGCCAGCAGCCTCAGCGGGAGCCTTGAGACCCAGTACTTC	TRBJ2-5	TRBV7-2	TRBD2	NA
CASSWQASGSEQYF	TGTGCCAGCAGCTGGCAGGCTAGCGGGAGCGAGCAGTACTTC	TRBJ2-7	TRBV7-2	TRBD2	NA
CASSQALAGLGQFF	TGTGCCAGCAGCCAAGCTCTAGCGGGACTAGGGCAGTTCTTC	TRBJ2-1	TRBV14	TRBD2	NA
CAWSGDTGGNTEAFF	TGTGCCTGGAGTGGGGACACAGGGGGCAACACTGAAGCTTTCTTT	TRBJ1-1	TRBV30	TRBD1	NA
CASSLALTSGITDTQYF	TGTGCCAGCAGCTTAGCTTTGACTAGCGGGATCACAGATACGCAGTATTTT	TRBJ2-3	TRBV7-2	TRBD2	NA
CASSLGRLLGTQYF	TGTGCCAGCAGTTTAGGCCGGCTTTTGGGGACCCAGTACTTC	TRBJ2-5	TRBV27	NA	NA